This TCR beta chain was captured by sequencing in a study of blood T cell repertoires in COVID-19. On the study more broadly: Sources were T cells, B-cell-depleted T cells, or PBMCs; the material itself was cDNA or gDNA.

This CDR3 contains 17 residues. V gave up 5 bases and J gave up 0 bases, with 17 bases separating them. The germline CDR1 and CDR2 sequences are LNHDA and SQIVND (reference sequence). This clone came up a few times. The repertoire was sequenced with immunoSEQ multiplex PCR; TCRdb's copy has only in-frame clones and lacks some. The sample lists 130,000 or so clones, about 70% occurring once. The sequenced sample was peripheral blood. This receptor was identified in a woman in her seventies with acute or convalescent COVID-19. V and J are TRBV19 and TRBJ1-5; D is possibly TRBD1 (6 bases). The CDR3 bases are TGTGCCAGTAGTCAACGCTGGACAGCATATAGCAATCAGCCCCAGCATTTT. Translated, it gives CASSQRWTAYSNQPQHF.